These T cell receptor beta chains were read from a single sample in a study of cytomegalovirus exposure and HLA in healthy donors. Sequencing was performed with immunoSEQ multiplex PCR; in TCRdb, only in-frame clones are kept and a portion is missing. The data show some 100,000 clones, approximately 80% seen once. Sequencing was done on a sample of PBMCs. The receptors stem from a woman under 30 in good health and CMV-seronegative. The CDR3 runs from the conserved cysteine through the conserved F or W. A D gene is named only where the DNA matches it firmly. Where a row states a size, it is once, few, many or the class of an expanded clone; other rows omit it.

D gene: TRBD1; clone size: few; V gene: TRBV6-6; J gene: TRBJ1-1; CDR3 protein: CASRTTGRRVEDEAFF
D gene: TRBD1; clone size: -; V gene: TRBV18; J gene: TRBJ2-1; CDR3 protein: CASSPIQAQGNEQFF
D gene: TRBD2; clone size: -; V gene: TRBV28; J gene: TRBJ2-7; CDR3 protein: CASSPHEREYYEQYF
D gene: -; clone size: -; V gene: TRBV20-1; J gene: TRBJ2-7; CDR3 protein: CSASPVYEQYF
D gene: -; clone size: -; V gene: TRBV5-5; J gene: TRBJ2-5; CDR3 protein: CASSLAVGLGGTQYF
D gene: -; clone size: -; V gene: TRBV28; J gene: TRBJ2-1; CDR3 protein: CASSLVGSRGGNEQFF
D gene: -; clone size: -; V gene: TRBV2; J gene: TRBJ2-7; CDR3 protein: CASSEQGEEYEQYF
D gene: -; clone size: -; V gene: TRBV29-1; J gene: TRBJ1-2; CDR3 protein: CSVPSGTRYGYTF
D gene: TRBD1; clone size: few; V gene: TRBV2; J gene: TRBJ1-5; CDR3 protein: CASKVSGGGQPQHF
D gene: -; clone size: once; V gene: TRBV4-1; J gene: TRBJ1-2; CDR3 protein: CASSQLRLANYGYTF
D gene: -; clone size: few; V gene: TRBV4-3; J gene: TRBJ1-4; CDR3 protein: CASSQLMNEKLFF
D gene: TRBD1; clone size: -; V gene: TRBV28; J gene: TRBJ1-6; CDR3 protein: CASSLGQGNSPLHF
D gene: -; clone size: -; V gene: TRBV18; J gene: TRBJ2-1; CDR3 protein: CASSPSAGEQFF
D gene: TRBD2; clone size: -; V gene: TRBV4-1; J gene: TRBJ2-1; CDR3 protein: CASSQDFPSGSFFEQFF